This T cell receptor (beta chain) originates from a study of patients and donors after allogeneic stem cell transplantation. One entry per CDR3 protein, called by TCRdb with MiXCR from the RT-PCR reads. The profile covers hundreds of thousands of distinct CDR3 sequences, with around an eighth appearing a single time and under 14% taken by the ten largest. Germline CDR1 SGHTA, CDR2 FQGNSA. V lost 5 bases and J 0 bases, leaving 13 bases between the germline ends. The CDR3 runs 16 residues. The sequencing sample was made of blood, either unsorted or a sorted T cell fraction (not recorded which). The clonotype comes from a human donor who was either an allogeneic HSCT recipient or a stem cell or donor lymphocyte infusion donor (not recorded which). It is not recorded whose cells these are; they may come from a transplant donor. The rearrangement links TRBV7-2 to TRBJ2-2; D unclear. CDR3 in amino acids: CASSRLQSPNTGELFF. The CDR3 nucleotides are TGTGCCAGCAGCCGACTTCAATCTCCGAACACCGGGGAGCTGTTTTTT.